This T cell receptor (beta chain) comes out of a study of OX40 agonist ivuxolimab in advanced cancers. Method: immunoSEQ multiplex PCR; TCRdb's copy keeps in-frame clones and lacks some. The data hold roughly 95,000 clones, with more than 75% observed a single time. Between the trimmed V and J ends, which lost 6 bases and 5 bases, there was a span of 7 bases. Germline-derived CDR1 and CDR2 are MNHNY and SVGAGI (reference sequence). This CDR3 spans 11 amino acids. This sequence was found in an adult with an advanced solid tumor such as melanoma, head and neck, liver or kidney cancer. The chain employs TRBV6-6 and TRBJ1-1; D is ambiguous. Sequencing used CD4+ or CD8+ T cells sorted from blood, obtained in a trial of the OX40 agonist ivuxolimab. The CDR3 here is CASSLGTEAFF. The CDR3 DNA reads TGTGCCAGCAGCTTGGGGACTGAAGCTTTCTTT.